A selection of T cell receptor beta chains follows, all from one sample in a study of cytomegalovirus exposure and HLA in healthy donors. Produced via immunoSEQ multiplex PCR; TCRdb's table is partial and in-frame only. The sample carries 150,000 to 200,000 clones, just over 75% recorded once. The sample was PBMCs. The receptors originated from a man aged 30 to 45 in good health and CMV-seronegative. CDR3s include the opening cysteine and the closing phenylalanine or tryptophan. A D gene is named only where the DNA matches it firmly. Clone size is not always given. Where it is, it says once, few, many or a class for expanded clones.

J,V,size,D,DNA,CDR3
TRBJ1-2,TRBV7-9,NA,TRBD1,TGTGCCAGCAGCAACGGACAGGGACGCGACTATGGCTACACCTTC,CASSNGQGRDYGYTF
TRBJ2-5,TRBV6-1,NA,TRBD2,TGTGCCAGCAGTGAAAATTCCAGCGGGGGATCGGAAGAGACCCAGTACTTC,CASSENSSGGSEETQYF
TRBJ1-2,TRBV6-1,few,TRBD1,TGTGCCAGTCCTCGACAGGGGGCCAACTATGGCTACACCTTC,CASPRQGANYGYTF
TRBJ2-1,TRBV15,NA,TRBD2,TGTGCCACCAGCAGTGGGACTACCTCTAACAATGAGCAGTTCTTC,CATSSGTTSNNEQFF
TRBJ2-7,TRBV5-6,NA,NA,TGTGCCAGCAGCTTGGTCATCTCCTACGAGCAGTACTTC,CASSLVISYEQYF
TRBJ2-2,TRBV7-9,NA,TRBD1,TGTGCCAGCAGTCAGGGGGCGAACACCGGGGAGCTGTTTTTT,CASSQGANTGELFF
TRBJ2-7,TRBV29-1,NA,NA,TGCAGCGTTGTTGGGGCACCCTACGAGCAGTACTTC,CSVVGAPYEQYF
TRBJ2-7,TRBV6-5,once,TRBD2,TGTGCCAGCAGGGAACTAGCGGGGATCTCCTACGAGCAGTACTTC,CASRELAGISYEQYF
TRBJ2-5,TRBV28,once,TRBD1,TGTGCCAGCAGATCGGACAGGGACGTCGGAGAGACCCAGTACTTC,CASRSDRDVGETQYF
TRBJ1-3,TRBV16,NA,TRBD1,TGTGCCAGCAGACCGGGACAGTCCTCTGGAAACACCATATATTTT,CASRPGQSSGNTIYF
TRBJ2-7,TRBV27,NA,NA,TGTGCCAGCAGTTGGGGCGGGGGCTTCAAGCAGTACTTC,CASSWGGGFKQYF
TRBJ2-7,TRBV7-7,NA,NA,TGTGCTAGCAGCCCTAGGTCTTGGACCCAGGAGGACCACGAGCAGTACTTC,CASSPRSWTQEDHEQYF
TRBJ1-4,TRBV16,NA,NA,TGTGCCAGCAGCCAAGCCCGGGGGGAAGTGAGGAAACTGTTTTTT,CASSQARGEVRKLFF
TRBJ1-1,TRBV6-6,NA,NA,TGTGCCAGCAGCCAAATTGAAGCTTTCTTT,CASSQIEAFF
TRBJ1-4,TRBV5-1,few,NA,TGCGCCAGCAGCGTATCAACAGGCTTAGCTAATGAAAAACTGTTTTTT,CASSVSTGLANEKLFF
TRBJ2-1,TRBV4-2,NA,TRBD2,TGTGCCAGCAGCCACGACGATTCTTCGGGAGGTGGGGCCTACAATGAGCAGTTCTTC,CASSHDDSSGGGAYNEQFF
TRBJ1-2,TRBV23-1,NA,NA,TGCGCCAGCAGTCGAGGCTTCCGGGACTCTCGAGGCTACACCTTC,CASSRGFRDSRGYTF
TRBJ2-7,TRBV4-1,NA,NA,TGCGCCAGCAGCCCCCGGGGCCGGATAGCGGAAATCTCCTACGAGCAGTACTTC,CASSPRGRIAEISYEQYF
TRBJ2-1,TRBV10-3,once,TRBD2,TGTGCCATCAGTGACAGGGGTGGGTCTAGCGGGAGTGGTTACAATGAGCAGTTCTTC,CAISDRGGSSGSGYNEQFF
TRBJ2-6,TRBV28,NA,NA,TGTGCCAGCGTAGGAGGGCTTACCACCCGCTCTGGGGCCAACGTCCTGACTTTC,CASVGGLTTRSGANVLTF
TRBJ1-5,TRBV30,NA,TRBD1,TGTGCCTGGGGACAGGAAAATCAGCCCCAGCATTTT,CAWGQENQPQHF
TRBJ2-7,TRBV28,NA,TRBD1,TGTGCCAGCAGTCTCCAGGGGCAGGGGGCTTACGAGCAGTACTTC,CASSLQGQGAYEQYF
TRBJ2-3,TRBV7-9,NA,TRBD2,TGTGCCAGCAGCTTAGGCAGCGGGAGAGAGGCGGATACGCAGTATTTT,CASSLGSGREADTQYF
TRBJ2-5,TRBV5-4,NA,TRBD1,TGTGCCAGCAGCCTGTTACCCGACAGGGCTGAGACCCAGTACTTC,CASSLLPDRAETQYF
TRBJ2-7,TRBV28,NA,NA,TGTGCCAGCAGTCCCCAGCCGAGGGACGAGCAGTACTTC,CASSPQPRDEQYF
TRBJ2-7,TRBV2,NA,TRBD2,TGTGCCAGCACTAGACTAGCGGGAGGGCCCTACGAGCAGTACTTC,CASTRLAGGPYEQYF
TRBJ1-1,TRBV19,NA,TRBD1,TGTGCCAGCCGTTGGACAGGGGGCGCAGACACTGAAGCTTTCTTT,CASRWTGGADTEAFF
TRBJ2-1,TRBV30,NA,NA,TGTGCCTGGAAGGCGGCCTACAATGAGCAGTTCTTC,CAWKAAYNEQFF
TRBJ2-7,TRBV4-2,few,NA,TGTGCCAGCAGCCCCCGTTGCGAGCAGTACTTC,CASSPRCEQYF
TRBJ1-5,TRBV6-6,once,TRBD1,TGTGCCAGCAGTTCGCATGACAGGGTTGGTCAGCCCCAGCATTTT,CASSSHDRVGQPQHF
TRBJ2-3,TRBV5-1,NA,TRBD2,TGCGCCAGCAGACTAGCGGGACTCACAGATACGCAGTATTTT,CASRLAGLTDTQYF
TRBJ1-1,TRBV7-8,NA,NA,TGTGCCAGCAGCCAAATTGGACAGATGAACACTGAAGCTTTCTTT,CASSQIGQMNTEAFF
TRBJ2-1,TRBV4-1,NA,TRBD2,TGCGCCAGCAGCCATATACTAGCGGGAGGGCCATACAATGAGCAGTTCTTC,CASSHILAGGPYNEQFF
TRBJ1-1,TRBV19,NA,NA,TGTGCCAGTAGTATAGACAGGTTTGAAGCTTTCTTT,CASSIDRFEAFF
TRBJ1-5,TRBV18,NA,TRBD1,TGTGCCAGCTCACCCCTACAGGGGGTTAATCAGCCCCAGCATTTT,CASSPLQGVNQPQHF
TRBJ2-6,TRBV7-2,NA,TRBD2,TGTGCCAGCAGCACTAGCGCTGGCTCTGGGGCCAACGTCCTGACTTTC,CASSTSAGSGANVLTF
TRBJ2-7,TRBV7-9,NA,TRBD2,TGTGCCAGCATCCAGGGGTGGTCTAGCGGGAATTACGAGCAGTACTTC,CASIQGWSSGNYEQYF
TRBJ1-1,TRBV7-9,NA,NA,TGTGCCAGCAGGTACGTCTTAGAGGCCGCGGCTTTCTTT,CASRYVLEAAAFF
TRBJ1-1,TRBV25-1,NA,TRBD1,TGTGCCAGCAGTGACCGCCACGGACAGGGCCCGAACACTGAAGCTTTCTTT,CASSDRHGQGPNTEAFF
TRBJ2-7,TRBV27,NA,TRBD2,TGTGCCAGCAGTCAATCAAGCGGGACTCTCTCCTACGAGCAGTACTTC,CASSQSSGTLSYEQYF
TRBJ2-1,TRBV7-3,NA,TRBD2,TGTGCCAGCAGGCGGGAGGGGTACAATGAGCAGTTCTTC,CASRREGYNEQFF
TRBJ2-3,TRBV9,NA,TRBD2,TGTGCCAGCAGCGCCAGCCCTAGCGGGGACACAGATACGCAGTATTTT,CASSASPSGDTDTQYF
TRBJ2-7,TRBV7-3,once,NA,TGTGCCAGCAGCTTATCGGGGGGCGAAACCTACGAGCAGTACTTC,CASSLSGGETYEQYF
TRBJ2-6,TRBV6-5,once,NA,TGTGCCAGCAGTTACTCAGCTGCCGGGGCCAACGTCCTGACTTTC,CASSYSAAGANVLTF
TRBJ2-7,TRBV9,NA,NA,TGTGCCAGCAGCGTCACTAGACGCGGGGAGCAGTACTTC,CASSVTRRGEQYF
TRBJ2-3,TRBV11-3,NA,NA,TGTGCCAGCAGCCAAGGAGAAGGGGGGGAAGATACGCAGTATTTT,CASSQGEGGEDTQYF
TRBJ1-2,TRBV14,NA,TRBD1,TGTGCCAGCAGCCAAGATGACAGGGCTGGCTACACCTTC,CASSQDDRAGYTF
TRBJ2-3,TRBV5-1,NA,TRBD1,TGCGCCAGCAGCGACCGGACAGGGACGGTAACAGATACGCAGTATTTT,CASSDRTGTVTDTQYF
TRBJ1-4,TRBV30,NA,NA,TGTGCCTGGGAGAAGACAGGTGACAGTCATAAACTGTTTTTT,CAWEKTGDSHKLFF
TRBJ2-1,TRBV7-2,NA,NA,TGTGCCAGCAGCTTAGCGGTGGGGGCGATCAATGAGCAGTTCTTC,CASSLAVGAINEQFF
TRBJ2-3,TRBV9,NA,TRBD1,TGTGCCAGCAGCGTAGCACAGGGGAAGGGATCAGATACGCAGTATTTT,CASSVAQGKGSDTQYF
TRBJ1-2,TRBV4-2,NA,NA,TGTGCCAGCAGCCAAGAAGGAAGGGGTGGCTACACCTTC,CASSQEGRGGYTF
TRBJ2-7,TRBV6-1,NA,NA,TGTGCCAGCAGTCCAGACTGGCACGAGCAGTACTTC,CASSPDWHEQYF
TRBJ1-1,TRBV5-6,once,NA,TGTGCCAGCAGCCGCAACTTAGGGGGATCTGAAGCTTTCTTT,CASSRNLGGSEAFF
TRBJ2-5,TRBV27,NA,NA,TGTGCCAGCAGTTTATTTAGCACTCTCCAAGAGACCCAGTACTTC,CASSLFSTLQETQYF
TRBJ2-2,TRBV7-3,NA,TRBD2,TGTGCCAGCAGCTTAGCGGGAGGGGTCACCGGGGAGCTGTTTTTT,CASSLAGGVTGELFF
TRBJ2-7,TRBV6-1,NA,NA,TGTGCCAGCACCCGACAGTACGAGCAGTACTTC,CASTRQYEQYF
TRBJ2-7,TRBV9,NA,NA,TGTGCCAGCAGCGTAGGTGACAGTACCTACGAGCAGTACTTC,CASSVGDSTYEQYF
TRBJ2-7,TRBV15,NA,TRBD1,TGTGCCACCAGCAGAGATCAGCAGGGGGCTTACGAGCAGTACTTC,CATSRDQQGAYEQYF